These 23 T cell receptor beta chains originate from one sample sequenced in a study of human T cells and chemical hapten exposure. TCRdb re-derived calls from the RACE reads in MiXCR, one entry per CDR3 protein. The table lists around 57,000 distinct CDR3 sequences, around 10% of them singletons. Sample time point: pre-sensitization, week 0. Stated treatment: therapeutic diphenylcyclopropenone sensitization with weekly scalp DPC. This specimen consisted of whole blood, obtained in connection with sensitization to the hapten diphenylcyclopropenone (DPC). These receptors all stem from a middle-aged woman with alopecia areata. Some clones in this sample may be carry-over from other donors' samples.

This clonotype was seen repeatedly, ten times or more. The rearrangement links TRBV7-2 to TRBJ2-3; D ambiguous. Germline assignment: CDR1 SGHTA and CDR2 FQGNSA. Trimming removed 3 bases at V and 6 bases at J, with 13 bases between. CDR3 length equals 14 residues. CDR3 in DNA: TGTGCCAGCAGCTTCGAGTTAAATGGGGATACGCAGTATTTT. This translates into CASSFELNGDTQYF.

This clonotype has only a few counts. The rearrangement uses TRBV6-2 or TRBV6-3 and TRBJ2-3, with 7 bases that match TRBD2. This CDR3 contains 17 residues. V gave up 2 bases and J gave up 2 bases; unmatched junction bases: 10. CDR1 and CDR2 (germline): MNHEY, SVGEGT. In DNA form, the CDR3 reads TGTGCCAGCAGTTACATTAGCGGGCGGACCACCACAGATACGCAGTATTTT. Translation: CASSYISGRTTTDTQYF.

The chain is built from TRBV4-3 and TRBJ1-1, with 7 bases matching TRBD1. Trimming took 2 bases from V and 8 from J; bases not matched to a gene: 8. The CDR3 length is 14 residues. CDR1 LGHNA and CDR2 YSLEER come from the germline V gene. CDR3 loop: CASSQRRQGGEAFF. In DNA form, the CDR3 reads TGCGCCAGCAGCCAACGTCGACAGGGCGGGGAAGCTTTCTTT.

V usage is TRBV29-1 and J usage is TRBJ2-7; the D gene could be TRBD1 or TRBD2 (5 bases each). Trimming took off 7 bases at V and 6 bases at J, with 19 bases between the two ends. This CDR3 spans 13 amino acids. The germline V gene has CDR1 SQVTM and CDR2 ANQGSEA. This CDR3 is CSAGDMSGLEQYF. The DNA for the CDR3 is TGCAGCGCCGGTGATATGTCGGGGCTCGAGCAGTACTTC.

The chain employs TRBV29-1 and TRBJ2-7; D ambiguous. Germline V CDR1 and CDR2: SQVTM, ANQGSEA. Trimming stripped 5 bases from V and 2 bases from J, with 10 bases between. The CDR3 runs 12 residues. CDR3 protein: CSVYSTAYEQYF. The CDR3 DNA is TGCAGCGTTTATTCGACTGCCTACGAGCAGTACTTC.

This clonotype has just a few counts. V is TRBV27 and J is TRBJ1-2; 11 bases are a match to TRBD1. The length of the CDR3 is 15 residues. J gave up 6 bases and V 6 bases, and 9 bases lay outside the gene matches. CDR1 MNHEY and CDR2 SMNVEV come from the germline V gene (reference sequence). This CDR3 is CASSFSPGQGDGYTF. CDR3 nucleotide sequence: TGTGCCAGCAGCTTTTCCCCGGGACAGGGGGATGGCTACACCTTC.

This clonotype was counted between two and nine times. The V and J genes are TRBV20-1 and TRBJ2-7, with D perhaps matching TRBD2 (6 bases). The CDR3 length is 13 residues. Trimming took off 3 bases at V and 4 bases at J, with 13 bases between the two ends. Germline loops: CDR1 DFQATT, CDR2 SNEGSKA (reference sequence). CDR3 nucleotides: TGCAGTGCTAGCCCTCTAGCGAAATACGAGCAGTACTTC. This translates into CSASPLAKYEQYF.

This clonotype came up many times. CDR3 bases: TGTGCCAGCAGTTTAGAATGGCAGGGGCACACTGAAGCTTTCTTT. The encoded protein is CASSLEWQGHTEAFF. The chain joins TRBV27 to TRBJ1-1; perhaps TRBD1 as D (6 bases). This CDR3 has 15 residues. Trimming removed 2 bases from V and 3 bases from J, with 13 bases in between. The germline V gene has CDR1 MNHEY and CDR2 SMNVEV (reference sequence).

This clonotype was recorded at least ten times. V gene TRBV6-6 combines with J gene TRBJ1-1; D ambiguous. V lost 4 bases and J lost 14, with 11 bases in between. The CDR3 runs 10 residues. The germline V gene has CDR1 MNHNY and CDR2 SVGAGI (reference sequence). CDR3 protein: CASSSLDKFF. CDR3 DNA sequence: TGTGCCAGCAGTTCCCTCGACAAGTTCTTT.

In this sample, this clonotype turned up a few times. CDR3 coding DNA: TGCAGCGTCCGGGACAGGGCGAGCAATCAGCCCCAGCATTTT. Protein sequence: CSVRDRASNQPQHF. This chain links TRBV29-1 with TRBJ1-5; 9 nucleotides align to TRBD1. Germline V gives CDR1 SQVTM, CDR2 ANQGSEA. Trimming removed 6 bases from V and 1 base from J; junction bases left unmatched: 4. This CDR3 has 14 residues.

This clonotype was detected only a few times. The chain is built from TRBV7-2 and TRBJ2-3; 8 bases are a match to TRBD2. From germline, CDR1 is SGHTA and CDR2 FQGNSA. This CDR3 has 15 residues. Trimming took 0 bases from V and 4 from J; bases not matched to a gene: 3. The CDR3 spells CASSLAGLGPDTQYF. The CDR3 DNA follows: TGTGCCAGCAGCTTAGCGGGACTAGGCCCAGATACGCAGTATTTT.

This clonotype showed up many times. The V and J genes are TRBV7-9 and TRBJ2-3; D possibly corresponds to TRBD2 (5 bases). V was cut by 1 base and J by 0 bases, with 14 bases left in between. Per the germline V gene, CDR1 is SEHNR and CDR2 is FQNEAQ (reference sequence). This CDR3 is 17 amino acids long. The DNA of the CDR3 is TGTGCCAGCAGCTTAGTCGGCGGCAGGACTAGCACAGATACGCAGTATTTT. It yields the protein CASSLVGGRTSTDTQYF.

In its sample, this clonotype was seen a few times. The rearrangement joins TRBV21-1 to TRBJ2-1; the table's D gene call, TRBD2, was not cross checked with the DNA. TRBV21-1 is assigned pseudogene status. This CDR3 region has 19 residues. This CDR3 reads CASSKKGLATEPTYNEQFF. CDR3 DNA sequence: TGTGCCAGCAGCAAAAAGGGACTTGCCACGGAACCTACCTACAATGAGCAGTTCTTC.

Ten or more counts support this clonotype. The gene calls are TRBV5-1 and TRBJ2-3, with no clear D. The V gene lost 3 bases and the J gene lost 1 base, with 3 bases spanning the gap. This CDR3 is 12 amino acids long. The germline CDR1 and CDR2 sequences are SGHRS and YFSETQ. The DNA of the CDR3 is TGCGCCAGCAGCTCGGGCACAGATACGCAGTATTTT. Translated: CASSSGTDTQYF.

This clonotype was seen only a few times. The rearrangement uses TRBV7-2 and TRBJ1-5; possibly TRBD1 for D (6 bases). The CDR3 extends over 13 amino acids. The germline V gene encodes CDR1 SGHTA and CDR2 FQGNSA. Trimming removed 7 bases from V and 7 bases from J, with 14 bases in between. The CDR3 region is CASTPGGEQPQHF. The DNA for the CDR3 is TGTGCCAGCACGCCGGGGGGCGAGCAGCCCCAGCATTTT.

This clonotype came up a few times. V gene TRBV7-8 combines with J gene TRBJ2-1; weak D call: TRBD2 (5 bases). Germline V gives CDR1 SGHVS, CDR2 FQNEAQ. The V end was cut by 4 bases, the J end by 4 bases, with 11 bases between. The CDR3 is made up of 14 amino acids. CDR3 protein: CASSSEDRYNEQFF. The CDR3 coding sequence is TGTGCCAGCAGCTCGGAGGACCGGTACAATGAGCAGTTCTTC.

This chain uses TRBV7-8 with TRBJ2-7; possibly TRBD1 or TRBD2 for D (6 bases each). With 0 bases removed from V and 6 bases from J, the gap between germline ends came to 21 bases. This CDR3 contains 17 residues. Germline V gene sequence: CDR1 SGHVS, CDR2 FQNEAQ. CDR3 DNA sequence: TGTGCCAGCAGCTTAGCGCTCGGGGGCTCGAACCCACTCGAGCAGTACTTC. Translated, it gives CASSLALGGSNPLEQYF.

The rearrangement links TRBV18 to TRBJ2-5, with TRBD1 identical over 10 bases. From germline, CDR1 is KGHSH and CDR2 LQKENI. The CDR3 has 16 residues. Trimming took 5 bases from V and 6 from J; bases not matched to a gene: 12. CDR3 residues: CASSSWTGGKAKTQYF. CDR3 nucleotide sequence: TGTGCCAGCTCATCTTGGACAGGGGGAAAAGCGAAGACCCAGTACTTC.

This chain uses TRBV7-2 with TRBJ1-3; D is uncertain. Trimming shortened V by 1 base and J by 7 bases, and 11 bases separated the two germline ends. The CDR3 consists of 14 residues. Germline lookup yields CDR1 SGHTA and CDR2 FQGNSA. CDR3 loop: CASSLGSGLNTIYF. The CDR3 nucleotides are TGTGCCAGCAGCTTAGGGTCCGGGTTGAACACCATATATTTT.

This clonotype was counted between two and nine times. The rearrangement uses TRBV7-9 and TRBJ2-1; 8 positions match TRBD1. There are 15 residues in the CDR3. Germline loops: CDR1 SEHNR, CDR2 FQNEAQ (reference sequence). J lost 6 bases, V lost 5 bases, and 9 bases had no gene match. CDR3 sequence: CASSRTGTGGNEQFF. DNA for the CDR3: TGTGCCAGCAGCCGGACCGGGACAGGTGGCAATGAGCAGTTCTTC.

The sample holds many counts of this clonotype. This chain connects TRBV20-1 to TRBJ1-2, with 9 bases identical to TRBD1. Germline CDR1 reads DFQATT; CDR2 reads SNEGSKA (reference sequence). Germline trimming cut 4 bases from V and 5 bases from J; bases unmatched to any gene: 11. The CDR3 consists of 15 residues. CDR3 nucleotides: TGCAGTGCTAACCTGGGACAGGGACGAAGGTATGGCTACACCTTC. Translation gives CSANLGQGRRYGYTF.

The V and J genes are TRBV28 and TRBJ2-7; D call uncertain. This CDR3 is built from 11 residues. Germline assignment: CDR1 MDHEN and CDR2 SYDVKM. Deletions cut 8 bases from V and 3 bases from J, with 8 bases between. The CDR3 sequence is CASVENYEQYF. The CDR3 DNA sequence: TGTGCCAGCGTCGAAAACTACGAGCAGTACTTC.

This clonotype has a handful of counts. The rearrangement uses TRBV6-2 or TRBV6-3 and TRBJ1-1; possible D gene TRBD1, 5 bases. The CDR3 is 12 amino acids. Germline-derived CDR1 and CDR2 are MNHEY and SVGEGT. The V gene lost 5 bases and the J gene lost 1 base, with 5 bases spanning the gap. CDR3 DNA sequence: TGTGCCAGCAGTGACAGGAACACTGAAGCTTTCTTT. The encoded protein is CASSDRNTEAFF.